The entry below gives a single TCR beta chain sequence along with its context. These data originate in a study of blood T cell repertoires in COVID-19. The wider study: Sample material is recorded as cDNA or gDNA derived from T cells, B-cell-depleted T cells, or PBMCs.

Source study methods: Nucleated cell number was recorded as an estimate derived from reference gene primer amplification. Assay: immunoSEQ multiplex PCR; the TCRdb copy retains only in-frame clones and omits some. For V, J and clone size, that table is used; D and trimming come from the DNA. The profile shows roughly 190,000 clones, about 88% of them singletons. This sequence was found in a human donor in a cohort sampled during active COVID-19. The sample comprised peripheral blood.

The chain's CDR3 is CASSDGLGGKYF. The DNA for the CDR3 is TGTGCCAGCAGCGACGGACTGGGAGGCAAGTATTTT. This chain uses TRBV12-3 or TRBV12-4 with TRBJ2-3, with D possibly being TRBD2 (6 bases). The V end lost 6 bases, the J end lost 13 bases, and 17 bases lay between the germline ends. CDR3 length: 12 residues.